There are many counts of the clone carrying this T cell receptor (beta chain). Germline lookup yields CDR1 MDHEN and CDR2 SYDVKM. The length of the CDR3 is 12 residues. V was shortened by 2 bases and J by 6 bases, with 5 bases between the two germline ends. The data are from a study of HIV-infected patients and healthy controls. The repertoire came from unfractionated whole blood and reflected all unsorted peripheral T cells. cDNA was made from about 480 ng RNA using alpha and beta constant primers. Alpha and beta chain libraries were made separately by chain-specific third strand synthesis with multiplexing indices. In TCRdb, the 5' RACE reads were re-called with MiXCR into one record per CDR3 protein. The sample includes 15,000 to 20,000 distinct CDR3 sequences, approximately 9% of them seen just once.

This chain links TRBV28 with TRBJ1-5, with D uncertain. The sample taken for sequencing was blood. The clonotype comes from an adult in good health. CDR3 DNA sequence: TGTGCCAGCAGTTTAGGGCCTCAGCCCCAGCATTTT. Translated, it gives CASSLGPQPQHF.